This T cell receptor (beta chain) was captured by sequencing in a study of cytomegalovirus exposure and HLA in healthy donors. Findings of the study overall: Within a later analysis, the majority of CMV-associated TCR beta chains appeared HLA-restricted.

Donors counted as nominally healthy when sampled, yet unrecorded immune exposures were likely. Worth noting for this clone: Its antigen is as yet unknown.

Primers for the PCR totalled 60 Vbeta and 13 Jbeta. The method was immunoSEQ multiplex PCR; TCRdb's version includes in-frame clones alone and lacks a portion of them. The table lists around 110,000 clones, roughly 83% of them singletons, with 3.5% to 4.5% in the top ten. CDR1 and CDR2 (germline): MDHEN, SYDVKM. This CDR3 is 18 amino acids long. Between the trimmed V and J ends, which lost 7 bases and 0 bases, there was a span of 24 bases. Sequenced material: PBMCs. The chain couples TRBV28 to TRBJ1-1; the D gene is possibly TRBD1 (6 bases). The TCR originated in a man under 40 in good health and CMV-seropositive. The CDR3 sequence: CASNTQIIQGSVNTEAFF. As DNA, the CDR3 is TGTGCCAGCAATACCCAGATCATCCAGGGGTCTGTGAACACTGAAGCTTTCTTT.